The sequence of this T cell receptor beta chain was determined in a study of cytotoxic CD8 clonotypes in ibrutinib-treated CLL (dated by TCRdb to the early 2020s). Regarding the complete study: The cohort was composed of 10 to 11 relapsed/refractory and 15 treatment-naive patients; IGHV unmutated status was identified in some 17 patients. Partial responses were observed in about 24 patients and complete responses in 2; after a median follow-up of 68 months, remission was maintained in about 15 patients and progression was observed in 12. Response samples were obtained after a median of around eleven months of treatment, with a range of roughly 6 to 40 months. Samples averaged approximately 260,000 productive templates and 94,082 productive rearrangements. Of the approximately 87 participants in the trial, about two dozen had longitudinal samples available. Cryopreserved peripheral blood mononuclear cells were obtained prior to treatment, at the time of response, and at either disease progression or sustained remission. All remission and progressive disease samples were collected while patients were still receiving ibrutinib. Here is what the overall study found, with its caveats: Sampling times were not matched between patients in sustained remission and patients whose disease was progressing, and lymph node repertoires were not examined. Clonality rose at ibrutinib response, remained stable during sustained remission, and dropped back toward baseline at progression. At baseline, clonality was higher than in age-matched healthy donors and showed a strong correlation with circulating CD8+ T-cell counts. Public clonotypes were rare and either shrank or stayed stable during treatment, and the rise in clonality at ibrutinib response reflected expansion of private clonotypes.

Each clonotype received, on average, 10x coverage in deep resolution sequencing performed on a MiSeq, where the target depth lay between 1 in 1 million and 1 in 200,000 T cells. TCR beta libraries were generated with the immunoSEQ hsTCRB Kit. The paper's processing steps were these. ImmunoSEQ Data Assistant and ImmunoSEQ Analyzer were used for data analysis, and V, D and J genes were assigned according to IMGT definitions. Clonality was computed as one minus normalized Shannon entropy of productive rearrangement frequencies, ranging from 0 to 1. Public clonotype analysis was restricted to overrepresented clonotypes comprising at least 0.05% of each patient's repertoire. Repertoires from approximately 12 age-matched healthy donors in immuneACCESS were used as clonality controls. Here the immuneACCESS table is served through TCRdb, limited to in-frame sequences with V and J called. Missing clones are a known gap in these copies; in checked studies unresolved V genes cover under half, and the rest lacks a known reason. V and J calls and clone size are copied from that table; D and trimming were computed from the DNA. Recorded for this sample are 35,000 to 45,000 clones; 71% of them occurred a single time. The ten largest clonotypes hold approximately 15% of the sample.

The time point label on this specimen signifies: progressive disease on ibrutinib. For TCR beta library preparation, approximately 1.8 micrograms of genomic DNA was extracted from cryopreserved PBMCs. High-throughput TCR beta sequencing was performed on longitudinal blood samples from CLL patients receiving ibrutinib monotherapy. Patients were enrolled in a phase 2 open-label single-center ibrutinib monotherapy trial. Concerning this clone itself: No cognate antigen has been identified for it. There are no base qualities to consult, and no much larger clone falls within one base.

CDR1 SNHLY and CDR2 FYNNEI are derived from the germline V gene. The CDR3 sequence holds 14 residues, the cysteine and phenylalanine included. Here the CDR3 DNA is all that survives: 42 bases in frame from base 1. V and J lose 4 bases and 2 bases, and a span of 11 bases separates them. This specimen was PBMCs, taken at disease progression, from a patient treated with ibrutinib. The chain couples TRBV2 to TRBJ2-5; the D gene is unclear. This TCR was recovered from a human donor with chronic lymphocytic leukemia. The CDR3 is CASSGSTAQETQYF. In nucleotides, the sequence is TGTGCCAGCAGTGGTTCAACGGCACAAGAGACCCAGTACTTC.